The present TCR beta chain was sequenced within a study of shared clonotypes between healthy human individuals. Study-wide context: Three plates each covered CD4 naive and memory; CD8 naive two, CD8 memory one. Study-wide results and limits: Estimated richness values were generally larger in naive subsets than in memory subsets.

Points on this clone: Antigen unknown.

Germline V gene lookup returns CDR1 MDHEN and CDR2 SYDVKM. Trimming removed 6 bases from V and 4 bases from J, with 7 bases in between. The CDR3 consists of 12 residues. It was at deep level that the assay was run. The data were produced by immunoSEQ multiplex PCR, yet TCRdb's version contains in-frame clones alone and is incomplete. The table shows millions of clones, with approximately 92% occurring only once. Sequencing used naive CD4+ T cells sorted from blood. Indicated subset: CD45RA+ positively selected. The origin of this receptor is a young man in good health. The chain carries TRBV28 and TRBJ2-4; no clear D gene. CDR3 DNA sequence: TGTGCCAGCAGGGACGCGAAAAACATTCAGTACTTC. Protein sequence: CASRDAKNIQYF.